The 13 T cell receptor beta chains below come from one sample, sequenced in a study of regulatory T cells in long-lasting Graves disease. Through Arm-PCR of CDR3 regions and iRepertoire HTBI primers, TCR beta libraries were built. TCRdb re-derived calls from the multiplex PCR reads in MiXCR, one entry per CDR3 protein. Of fewer than 350,000 distinct CDR3 sequences in the sample, about 20% were seen once. Noted time point: newly diagnosed GD, antithyroid drugs for less than 3 months. PBMC-derived RNA was used for the TCR library. The sequences come from peripheral blood mononuclear cells (PBMCs), collected at new diagnosis, from a patient treated with antithyroid drugs. Receptors originate from a female donor with Graves disease.

A few counts support this clonotype. The chain couples TRBV18 to TRBJ2-4; the D gene is possibly TRBD2 (7 bases). V shed 2 bases and J shed 6 bases, with 14 bases lying between them. The CDR3 is 15 amino acids. Looked up from germline, CDR1 is KGHSH and CDR2 is LQKENI. The DNA for the CDR3 is TGTGCCAGCTCACCAGCGGGGGCAGGAGGAAACATTCAGTACTTC. Encoded protein: CASSPAGAGGNIQYF.

This clonotype was found a few times. A much larger clone differs from this one at a single base, so this may be a read error. The CDR3 nucleotides read TGTGCCAGTAGTATAAGGGTGGGACAGAACTATAGCTACACCTTC. Its protein is CASSIRVGQNYSYTF. V usage is TRBV19 and J usage is TRBJ1-2, with 7 bases that match TRBD1. CDR1 LNHDA and CDR2 SQIVND come from the germline V gene (reference sequence). The length of the CDR3 is 15 residues.

This clonotype was observed at least ten times. The genes are TRBV19 and TRBJ1-5; 12 bases line up with TRBD1. Germline V gives CDR1 LNHDA, CDR2 SQIVND (reference sequence). CDR3 length: 15 residues. V lost 5 bases to trimming and J lost 6 bases; unmatched junction nucleotides: 5. The CDR3 region has the DNA TGTGCCAGTAGTCATGGGACAGGGGGCGGTCAGCCCCAGCATTTT. Protein sequence: CASSHGTGGGQPQHF.

This clonotype has more than one count but fewer than ten. Being one base from a much bigger clone, this may be a read error. V and J are TRBV11-1 and TRBJ2-3; 9 bases match TRBD2. Germline V gives CDR1 SGHAT, CDR2 FQDESV (reference sequence). The CDR3 runs 15 residues. Germline trimming cut 4 bases from V and 10 bases from J; bases unmatched to any gene: 12. The CDR3 loop is CASSSIAGEEDAQYF. CDR3 DNA: TGTGCCAGCAGCTCAATAGCGGGAGAGGAGGATGCGCAGTATTTT. Filled out from reference TRBV11-1 and TRBJ2-3, the complete variable domain reads EAEVAQSPRYKITEKSQAVAFWCDPISGHATLYWYRQILGQGPELLVQFQDESVVDDSQLPKDRFSAERLKGVDSTLKIQPAELGDSAMYLCASSSIAGEEDAQYFGPGTRLTVL.

This clonotype was counted between two and nine times. The J gene is TRBJ1-3, the V gene TRBV6-2 or TRBV6-3; D gene ambiguous. The CDR3 covers 15 residues. The V and J ends lost 0 bases and 2 bases respectively, with 8 bases between them. Germline-derived CDR1 and CDR2 are MNHEY and SVGEGT. CDR3 DNA sequence: TGTGCCAGCAGTTACTCGAGAGTCCCTGGAAACACCATATATTTT. Protein sequence: CASSYSRVPGNTIYF.

There are a few counts of this clonotype. V gene TRBV6-9 combines with J gene TRBJ2-3; D is possibly TRBD2 (6 bases). Germline values: CDR1 MNHGY, CDR2 SVAAGI. CDR3 size: 15 residues. Trimming stripped 4 bases from V and 2 bases from J, with 13 bases between. CDR3 region: CASSWGRRATDTQYF. In DNA form, the CDR3 reads TGTGCCAGCAGTTGGGGCAGGAGGGCCACAGATACGCAGTATTTT.

The J gene is TRBJ2-7, the V gene TRBV9, with 8 positions matching TRBD1. CDR1 and CDR2 (germline): SGDLS, YYNGEE. J gave up 5 bases and V 3 bases, and 7 bases lay outside the gene matches. CDR3 size: 14 residues. The CDR3 nucleotides read TGTGCCAGCAGCGGAGGGACAGGCCGGCACGAGCAGTACTTC. Its protein product is CASSGGTGRHEQYF.

This clonotype was detected ten times or more. The rearrangement joins TRBV6-2 or TRBV6-3 to TRBJ2-2; D might be TRBD1 (5 bases). CDR1 is MNHEY and CDR2 is SVGEGT in the germline V gene. The CDR3 covers 14 residues. The V end was cut by 8 bases, the J end by 7 bases, with 17 bases between. CDR3 nucleotide sequence: TGTGCCAGCGACCTGCAATCCGACAGCGGGGAGCTGTTTTTT. This codes for CASDLQSDSGELFF.

This rearrangement joins TRBV5-6 to TRBJ1-5, with D possibly being TRBD1 (5 bases). This CDR3 spans 14 amino acids. The germline gives CDR1 SGHDT, CDR2 YYEEEE. Trimming pared 6 bases from V and 4 bases from J, leaving 14 bases between. Here the CDR3 DNA reads TGTGCCAGCACCATCAAGGGGAGGAATCAGCCCCAGCATTTT. Translating it yields CASTIKGRNQPQHF.

The table lists this clonotype with a few counts. A much larger clone differs by one base, so this may be a read error. This chain links TRBV6-2 or TRBV6-3 with TRBJ2-1; TRBD1 matches at 7 bases. The CDR3 totals 15 residues. Germline-derived CDR1 and CDR2 are MNHEY and SVGEGT. V trimming: 4 bases; J trimming: 13 bases; junction bases outside the gene matches: 16. CDR3 nucleotide sequence: TGTGCCAGCAGTTCGGACAGGCTGCCCCAAGAGACCCAGTTCTTC. Protein sequence: CASSSDRLPQETQFF.

This clonotype was recorded at least ten times. The V and J genes are TRBV28 and TRBJ1-2; D uncertain. V lost 3 bases, J lost 2 bases, and 13 bases lay in between. In germline, CDR1 is MDHEN, CDR2 SYDVKM. The CDR3 contains 15 residues. CDR3 nucleotide sequence: TGTGCCAGCAGTTTCCTCCCCGACGGAAACTATGGCTACACCTTC. Its protein is CASSFLPDGNYGYTF.

This clonotype was recorded once. The rearrangement uses TRBV11-2 and TRBJ2-3, with 11 bases aligning to TRBD2. CDR3 length equals 15 residues. With 1 base clipped from V and 6 bases from J, the junction kept 3 bases outside the gene matches. Germline V gene lookup returns CDR1 SGHAT and CDR2 FQNNGV. DNA for the CDR3: TGTGCCAGCAGCTTAGCTACTAGCGGGAGTGATACGCAGTATTTT. Translating it yields CASSLATSGSDTQYF.

This clonotype has at least ten counts. V is TRBV20-1 and J is TRBJ2-1, with 8 bases that match TRBD2. V lost 2 bases to trimming and J lost 5 bases; unmatched junction nucleotides: 11. Germline V gene data show CDR1 as DFQATT and CDR2 as SNEGSKA (reference sequence). The CDR3 sequence is 16 residues long. The CDR3 DNA reads TGCAGTGCTAGACTCCTCCGGGAGGGCTCGAACAATGAGCAGTTCTTC. The encoded protein is CSARLLREGSNNEQFF.